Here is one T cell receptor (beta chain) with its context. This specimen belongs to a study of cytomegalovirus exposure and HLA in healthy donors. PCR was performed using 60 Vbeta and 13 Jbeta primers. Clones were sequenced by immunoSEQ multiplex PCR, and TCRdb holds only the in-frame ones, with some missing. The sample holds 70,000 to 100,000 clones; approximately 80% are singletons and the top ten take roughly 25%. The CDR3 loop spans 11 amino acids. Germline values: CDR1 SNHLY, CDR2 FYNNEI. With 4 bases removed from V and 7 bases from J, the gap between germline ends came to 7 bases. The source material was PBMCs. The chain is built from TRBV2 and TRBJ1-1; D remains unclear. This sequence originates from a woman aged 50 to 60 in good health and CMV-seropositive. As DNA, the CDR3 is TGTGCCAGCAGTGTGACATATGAAGCTTTCTTT. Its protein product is CASSVTYEAFF.